The rows below give T cell receptor beta chains drawn from one sample of a study of T-cell reconstitution after alpha-beta-depleted transplantation in children. TCRdb reprocessed the PCR reads with MiXCR, giving one entry per CDR3 protein. Seen here are 450,000 to 600,000 distinct CDR3 sequences, roughly 18% observed once, and the top ten hold 2.5% to 4%. Sample: PBMCs from the stem cell graft donor, taken from the stem cell graft. The receptor source for this set is a human donor who donated a stem cell graft to a child with acute lymphoblastic leukemia. CDR3s include the opening cysteine and the closing phenylalanine or tryptophan. Each record gives: J gene, V gene, CDR3 protein.

j_gene: TRBJ2-4
v_gene: TRBV29-1
CDR3aa: CSIRSTGVGNIQYF

j_gene: TRBJ1-2
v_gene: TRBV10-2
CDR3aa: CASIGGMGGYTF

j_gene: TRBJ2-1
v_gene: TRBV3-1
CDR3aa: CASSQARQPNEQFF

j_gene: TRBJ1-3
v_gene: TRBV12-3/TRBV12-4
CDR3aa: CASSFSGTVSGNTIYF

j_gene: TRBJ2-1
v_gene: TRBV10-2
CDR3aa: CASSDPPGNNEQFF

j_gene: TRBJ2-6
v_gene: TRBV7-2
CDR3aa: CASSLYGGYSGANVLTF

j_gene: TRBJ2-7
v_gene: TRBV4-1
CDR3aa: CASSQDPRAHEQYF

j_gene: TRBJ1-6
v_gene: TRBV27
CDR3aa: CASIPVGRGPSPLHF

j_gene: TRBJ2-1
v_gene: TRBV4-1
CDR3aa: CASSHGLGPNEQFF

j_gene: TRBJ2-3
v_gene: TRBV27
CDR3aa: CASSLTGGPGYTQYF

j_gene: TRBJ2-2
v_gene: TRBV12-3/TRBV12-4
CDR3aa: CATQGDRVNTGELFF

j_gene: TRBJ2-7
v_gene: TRBV29-1
CDR3aa: CSVELTSEGTGQYF

j_gene: TRBJ2-3
v_gene: TRBV20-1
CDR3aa: CCARGRTGTDTQYF

j_gene: TRBJ1-1
v_gene: TRBV5-1
CDR3aa: CASNAEVSTEAFF

j_gene: TRBJ2-5
v_gene: TRBV10-3
CDR3aa: CAISAGGETQYF

j_gene: TRBJ2-1
v_gene: TRBV12-3/TRBV12-4
CDR3aa: CASTSGRGSYNEQFF

j_gene: TRBJ2-1
v_gene: TRBV9
CDR3aa: CASSEGLAFLEQFF

j_gene: TRBJ2-1
v_gene: TRBV12-3/TRBV12-4
CDR3aa: CASSYSWLLAGSSSYNEQFF

j_gene: TRBJ2-7
v_gene: TRBV5-6
CDR3aa: CASSFTGTGTHEQYF

j_gene: TRBJ1-2
v_gene: TRBV7-9
CDR3aa: CASSSTIWGYTF

j_gene: TRBJ2-6
v_gene: TRBV27
CDR3aa: CASSPQASGANVLTF

j_gene: TRBJ2-3
v_gene: TRBV24-1
CDR3aa: CATRAGGTDTQYF

j_gene: TRBJ2-7
v_gene: TRBV4-2
CDR3aa: CASSQVLAASYEQYF

j_gene: TRBJ1-5
v_gene: TRBV3-1
CDR3aa: CASSQDRTPQPQHF

j_gene: TRBJ2-7
v_gene: TRBV12-3/TRBV12-4
CDR3aa: CASSLGRLADYYEQYF

j_gene: TRBJ1-5
v_gene: TRBV3-1
CDR3aa: CASSQDWSGGRTYQPQHF

j_gene: TRBJ1-1
v_gene: TRBV27
CDR3aa: CASSPLLNTEAFF

j_gene: TRBJ1-2
v_gene: TRBV18
CDR3aa: CASSLQADNYGYTF

j_gene: TRBJ2-3
v_gene: TRBV5-1
CDR3aa: CASSPGTSSDTQYF

j_gene: TRBJ2-7
v_gene: TRBV29-1
CDR3aa: CSVEDGTSESIEQYF

j_gene: TRBJ1-1
v_gene: TRBV20-1
CDR3aa: CSARPPAGSNTEAFF

j_gene: TRBJ2-7
v_gene: TRBV10-2
CDR3aa: CASSDSGRVGSYEQYF

j_gene: TRBJ1-2
v_gene: TRBV5-1
CDR3aa: CASSIGGTGSPNYGYTF

j_gene: TRBJ2-7
v_gene: TRBV12-5
CDR3aa: CASGLPGTSGTYEQYF

j_gene: TRBJ2-1
v_gene: TRBV6-1
CDR3aa: CASSALDSSYNEQFF

j_gene: TRBJ1-1
v_gene: TRBV24-1
CDR3aa: CATRDNTEAFF

j_gene: TRBJ1-2
v_gene: TRBV25-1
CDR3aa: CASGTHVRGYTF

j_gene: TRBJ2-7
v_gene: TRBV12-3/TRBV12-4
CDR3aa: CASSLSQGWSEQYF

j_gene: TRBJ2-1
v_gene: TRBV27
CDR3aa: CASSVRGGHEQFF

j_gene: TRBJ1-2
v_gene: TRBV12-3/TRBV12-4
CDR3aa: CASTPGIGGYNYGYTF

j_gene: TRBJ2-3
v_gene: TRBV12-3/TRBV12-4
CDR3aa: CASSPWGDLTDTQYF

j_gene: TRBJ2-2
v_gene: TRBV5-4
CDR3aa: CASSLGTSTGELFF

j_gene: TRBJ1-1
v_gene: TRBV6-1
CDR3aa: CASPRRGGEMNTEAFF

j_gene: TRBJ2-3
v_gene: TRBV15
CDR3aa: CATSRDPGRGPDTQYF

j_gene: TRBJ2-3
v_gene: TRBV7-3
CDR3aa: CASSFGLGTDTQYF

j_gene: TRBJ1-2
v_gene: TRBV5-5
CDR3aa: CASSPLTGASYTF

j_gene: TRBJ2-3
v_gene: TRBV14
CDR3aa: CASSLNGAGDVTDTQYF

j_gene: TRBJ2-1
v_gene: TRBV5-6
CDR3aa: CASSFQPSDAQFF

j_gene: TRBJ2-7
v_gene: TRBV5-1
CDR3aa: CASSSTSGSFVSYEQYF

j_gene: TRBJ2-1
v_gene: TRBV20-1
CDR3aa: CSARDRGSRVSYNEQFF

j_gene: TRBJ1-2
v_gene: TRBV27
CDR3aa: CASSLSRGQDGGYTF

j_gene: TRBJ1-1
v_gene: TRBV4-1
CDR3aa: CASSHLWASRERGTEAFF